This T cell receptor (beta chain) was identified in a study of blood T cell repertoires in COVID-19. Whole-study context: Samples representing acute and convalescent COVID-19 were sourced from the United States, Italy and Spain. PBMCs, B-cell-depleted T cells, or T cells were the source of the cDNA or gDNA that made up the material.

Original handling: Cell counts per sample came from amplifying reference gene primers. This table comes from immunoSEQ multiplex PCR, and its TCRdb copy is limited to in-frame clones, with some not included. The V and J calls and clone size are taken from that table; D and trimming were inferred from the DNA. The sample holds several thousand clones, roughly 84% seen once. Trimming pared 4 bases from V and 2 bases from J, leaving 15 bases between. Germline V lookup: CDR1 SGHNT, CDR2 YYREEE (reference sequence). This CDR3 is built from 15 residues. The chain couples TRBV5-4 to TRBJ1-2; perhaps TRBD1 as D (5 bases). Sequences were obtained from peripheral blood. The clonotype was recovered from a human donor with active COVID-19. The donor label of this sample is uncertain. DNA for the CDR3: TGTGCCAGCAGCCTCCCATGGGGGGGAAACTATGGCTACACCTTC. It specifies CASSLPWGGNYGYTF.